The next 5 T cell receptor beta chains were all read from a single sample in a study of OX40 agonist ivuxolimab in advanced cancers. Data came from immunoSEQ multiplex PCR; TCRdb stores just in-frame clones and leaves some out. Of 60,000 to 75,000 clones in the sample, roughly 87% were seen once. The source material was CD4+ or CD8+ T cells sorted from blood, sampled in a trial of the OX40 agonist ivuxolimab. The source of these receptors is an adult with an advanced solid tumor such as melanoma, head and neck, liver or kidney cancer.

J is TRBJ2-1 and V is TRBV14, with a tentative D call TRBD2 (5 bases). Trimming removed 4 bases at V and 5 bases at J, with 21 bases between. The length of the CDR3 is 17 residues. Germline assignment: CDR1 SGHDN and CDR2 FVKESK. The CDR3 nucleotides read TGTGCCAGCAGCCCGGCGTCTTTGCGAGCGGCGAACAATGAGCAGTTCTTC. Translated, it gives CASSPASLRAANNEQFF.

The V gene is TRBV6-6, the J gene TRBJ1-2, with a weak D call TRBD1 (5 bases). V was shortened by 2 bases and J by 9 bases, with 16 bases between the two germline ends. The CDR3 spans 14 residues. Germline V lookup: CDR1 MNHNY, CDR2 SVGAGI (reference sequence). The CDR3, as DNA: TGTGCCAGCAGTTACGGGCCCTCTGAGGGACGCTACACCTTC. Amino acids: CASSYGPSEGRYTF.

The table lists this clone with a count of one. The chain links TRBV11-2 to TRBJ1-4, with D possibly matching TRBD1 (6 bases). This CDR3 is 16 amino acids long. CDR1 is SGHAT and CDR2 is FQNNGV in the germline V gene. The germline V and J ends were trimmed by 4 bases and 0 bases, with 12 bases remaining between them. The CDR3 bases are TGTGCCAGCAGCTGGGGGCAGTCGGCAACTAATGAAAAACTGTTTTTT. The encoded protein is CASSWGQSATNEKLFF. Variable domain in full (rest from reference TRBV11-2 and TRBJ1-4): EAGVAQSPRYKIIEKRQSVAFWCNPISGHATLYWYQQILGQGPKLLIQFQNNGVVDDSQLPKDRFSAERLKGVDSTLKIQPAKLEDSAVYLCASSWGQSATNEKLFFGSGTQLSVL.

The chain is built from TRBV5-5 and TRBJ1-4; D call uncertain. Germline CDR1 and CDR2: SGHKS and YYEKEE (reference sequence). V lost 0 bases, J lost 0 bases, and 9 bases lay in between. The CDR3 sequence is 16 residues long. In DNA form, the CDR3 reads TGTGCCAGCAGCTTGGTAATGGCGGCAACTAATGAAAAACTGTTTTTT. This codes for CASSLVMAATNEKLFF.

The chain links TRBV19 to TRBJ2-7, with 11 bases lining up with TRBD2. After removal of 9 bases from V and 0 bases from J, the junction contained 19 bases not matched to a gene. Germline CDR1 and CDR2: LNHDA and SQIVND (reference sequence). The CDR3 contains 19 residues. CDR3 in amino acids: CASHQIIGLAGGRSYEQYF. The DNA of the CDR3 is TGTGCCAGCCACCAAATCATTGGGCTAGCGGGGGGCCGCTCCTACGAGCAGTACTTC.